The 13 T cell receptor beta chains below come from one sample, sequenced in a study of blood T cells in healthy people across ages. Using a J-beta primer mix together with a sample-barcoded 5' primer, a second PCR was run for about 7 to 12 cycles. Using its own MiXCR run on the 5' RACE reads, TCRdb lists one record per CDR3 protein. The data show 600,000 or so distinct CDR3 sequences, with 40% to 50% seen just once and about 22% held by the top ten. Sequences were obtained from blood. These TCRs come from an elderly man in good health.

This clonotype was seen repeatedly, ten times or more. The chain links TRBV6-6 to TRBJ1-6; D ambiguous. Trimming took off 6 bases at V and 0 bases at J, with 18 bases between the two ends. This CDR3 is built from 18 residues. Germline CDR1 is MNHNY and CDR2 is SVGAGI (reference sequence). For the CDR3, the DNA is TGTGCCAGCAGCCACTACGTCTCATCGAGCTCCTATAATTCACCCCTCCACTTT. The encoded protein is CASSHYVSSSSYNSPLHF.

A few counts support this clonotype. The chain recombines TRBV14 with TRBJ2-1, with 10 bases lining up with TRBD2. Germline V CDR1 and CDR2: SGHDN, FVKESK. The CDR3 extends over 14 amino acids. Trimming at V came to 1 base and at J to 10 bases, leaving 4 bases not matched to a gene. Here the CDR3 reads CASSQVKRGGEQFF. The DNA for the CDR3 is TGTGCCAGCAGCCAAGTGAAGCGGGGGGGGGAGCAGTTCTTC.

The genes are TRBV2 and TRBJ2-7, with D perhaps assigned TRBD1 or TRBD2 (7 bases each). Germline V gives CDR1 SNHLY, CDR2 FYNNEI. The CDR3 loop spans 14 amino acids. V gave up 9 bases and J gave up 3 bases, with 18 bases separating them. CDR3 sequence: CASSSQGGVYEQYF. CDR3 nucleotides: TGTGCCAGTAGTTCGCAGGGGGGGGTCTACGAGCAGTACTTC.

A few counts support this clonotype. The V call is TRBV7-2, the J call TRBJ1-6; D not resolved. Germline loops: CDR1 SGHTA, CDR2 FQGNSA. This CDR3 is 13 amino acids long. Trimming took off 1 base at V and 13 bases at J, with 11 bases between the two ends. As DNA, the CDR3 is TGTGCCAGCAGCTTAGAAGGGATTCCGCCCCTCCACTTT. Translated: CASSLEGIPPLHF. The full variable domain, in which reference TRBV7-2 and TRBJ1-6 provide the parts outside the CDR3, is GAGVSQSPSNKVTEKGKDVELRCDPISGHTALYWYRQSLGQGLEFLIYFQGNSAPDKSGLPSDRFSAERTGGSVSTLTIQRTQQEDSAVYLCASSLEGIPPLHFGNGTRLTVT.

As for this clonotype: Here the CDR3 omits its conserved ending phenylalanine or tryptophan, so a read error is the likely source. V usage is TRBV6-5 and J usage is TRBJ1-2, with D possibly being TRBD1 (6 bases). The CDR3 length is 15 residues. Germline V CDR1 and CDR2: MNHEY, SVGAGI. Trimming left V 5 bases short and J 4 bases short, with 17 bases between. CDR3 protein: CASSAGARTFYGYTY. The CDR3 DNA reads TGTGCCAGCAGTGCGGGGGCCAGAACATTCTATGGCTACACCTAC.

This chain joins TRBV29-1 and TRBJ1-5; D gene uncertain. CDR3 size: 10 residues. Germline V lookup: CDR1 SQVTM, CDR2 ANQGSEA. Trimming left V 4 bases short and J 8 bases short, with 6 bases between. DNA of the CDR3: TGCAGCGTTGGAGGAGAGCCCCAGCATTTT. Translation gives CSVGGEPQHF.

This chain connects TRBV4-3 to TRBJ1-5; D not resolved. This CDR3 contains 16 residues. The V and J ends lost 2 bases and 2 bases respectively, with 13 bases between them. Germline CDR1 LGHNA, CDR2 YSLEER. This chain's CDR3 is CASSQHRGMGNQPQHF. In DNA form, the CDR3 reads TGCGCCAGCAGCCAACATCGGGGAATGGGCAATCAGCCCCAGCATTTT.

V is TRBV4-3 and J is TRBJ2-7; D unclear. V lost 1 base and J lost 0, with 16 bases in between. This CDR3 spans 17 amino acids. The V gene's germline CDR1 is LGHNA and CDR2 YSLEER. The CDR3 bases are TGCGCCAGCAGCCAAGTCTTCCGGACGGAAAGCTCCTACGAGCAGTACTTC. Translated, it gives CASSQVFRTESSYEQYF.

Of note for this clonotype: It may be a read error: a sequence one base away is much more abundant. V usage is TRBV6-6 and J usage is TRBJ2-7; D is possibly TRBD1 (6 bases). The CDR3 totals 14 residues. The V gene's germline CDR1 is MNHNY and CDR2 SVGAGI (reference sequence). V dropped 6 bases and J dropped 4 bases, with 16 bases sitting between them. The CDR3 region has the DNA TGTGCCAGCAGACACCAGGACAGAGGGTACGAGCAGTACTTC. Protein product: CASRHQDRGYEQYF.

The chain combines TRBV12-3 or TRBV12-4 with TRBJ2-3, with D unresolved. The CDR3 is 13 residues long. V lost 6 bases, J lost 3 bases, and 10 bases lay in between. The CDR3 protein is CASSRARTDTQYF. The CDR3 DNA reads TGTGCCAGCAGCAGAGCTAGGACAGATACGCAGTATTTT.

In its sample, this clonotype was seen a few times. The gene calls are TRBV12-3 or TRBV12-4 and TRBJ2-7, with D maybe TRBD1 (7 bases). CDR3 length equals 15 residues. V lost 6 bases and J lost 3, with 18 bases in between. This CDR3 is CASSLGGQPFYEQYF. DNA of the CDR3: TGTGCCAGCAGCCTGGGGGGACAGCCCTTCTACGAGCAGTACTTC.

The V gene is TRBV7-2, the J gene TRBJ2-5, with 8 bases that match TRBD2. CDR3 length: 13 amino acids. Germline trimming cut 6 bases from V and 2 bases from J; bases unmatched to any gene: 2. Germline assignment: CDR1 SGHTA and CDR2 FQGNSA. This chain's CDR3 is CASRRGAQETQYF. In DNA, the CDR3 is TGTGCCAGCAGGCGGGGGGCTCAAGAGACCCAGTACTTC.

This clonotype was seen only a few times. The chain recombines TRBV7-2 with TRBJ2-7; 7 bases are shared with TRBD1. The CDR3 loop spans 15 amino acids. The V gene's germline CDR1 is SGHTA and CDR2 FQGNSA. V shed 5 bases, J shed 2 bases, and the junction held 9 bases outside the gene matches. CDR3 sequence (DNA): TGTGCCAGCAGCCCCCGGCCAGGGGGTGCCTACGAGCAGTACTTC. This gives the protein CASSPRPGGAYEQYF.